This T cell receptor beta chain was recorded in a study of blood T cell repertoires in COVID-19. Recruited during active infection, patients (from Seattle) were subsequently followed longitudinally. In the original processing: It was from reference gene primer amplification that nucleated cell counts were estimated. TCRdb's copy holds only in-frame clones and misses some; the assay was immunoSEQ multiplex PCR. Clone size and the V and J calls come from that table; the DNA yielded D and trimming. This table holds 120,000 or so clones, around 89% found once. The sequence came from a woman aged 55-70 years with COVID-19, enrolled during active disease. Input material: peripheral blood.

Written as DNA, the CDR3 is TGCGCCAGCATAGCTCAGCTCGACAGGGGGCCCAACGAGCAGTACTTC. It codes for CASIAQLDRGPNEQYF. The chain has TRBV10-1 and TRBJ2-7, with TRBD1 matching over 10 bases. V was pared by 7 bases and J by 5 bases, with 14 bases of the junction left unmatched. Germline assignment: CDR1 WNHNN and CDR2 SYGVQD (reference sequence). CDR3 length: 16 residues.